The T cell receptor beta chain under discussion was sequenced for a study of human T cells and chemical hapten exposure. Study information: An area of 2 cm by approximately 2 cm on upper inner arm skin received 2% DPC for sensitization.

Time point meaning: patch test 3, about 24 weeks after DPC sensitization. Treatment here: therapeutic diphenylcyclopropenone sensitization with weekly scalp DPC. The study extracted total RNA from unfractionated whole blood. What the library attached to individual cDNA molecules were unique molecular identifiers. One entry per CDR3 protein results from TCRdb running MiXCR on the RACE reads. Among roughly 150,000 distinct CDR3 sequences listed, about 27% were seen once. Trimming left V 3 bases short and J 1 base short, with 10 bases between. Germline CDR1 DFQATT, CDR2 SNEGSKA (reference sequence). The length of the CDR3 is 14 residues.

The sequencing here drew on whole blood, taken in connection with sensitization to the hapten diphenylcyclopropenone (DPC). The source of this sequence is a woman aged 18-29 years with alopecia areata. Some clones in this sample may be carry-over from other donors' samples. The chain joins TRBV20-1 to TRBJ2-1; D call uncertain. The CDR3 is CSARMVVSYNEQFF. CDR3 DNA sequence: TGCAGTGCTAGGATGGTTGTTTCCTACAATGAGCAGTTCTTC.